This T cell receptor (beta chain) was profiled in a study of identical twins. Study conclusions and caveats: Abundant cord blood beta clonotypes carried fewer insertions; memory repertoires showed none.

TCRdb reprocessed the 5' RACE reads with MiXCR, giving one entry per CDR3 protein. The table lists approximately 500,000 distinct CDR3 sequences, 20% to 30% of them singletons. The CDR3 extends over 14 amino acids. The junction had 4 bases not matched to a gene; V was cut back by 3 bases and J by 6 bases. Germline CDR1 reads SNHLY; CDR2 reads FYNNEI. In this sample, this clonotype turned up once. Its antigen remains unknown. Separately, the same data were catalogued under a study of T cells expressing NK-cell markers.

The V call is TRBV2, the J call TRBJ2-1; TRBD1 agrees at 8 bases. This sequence originates from a woman under 30 in good health. The specimen sequenced was CD4+ T cells sorted from blood. As DNA, the CDR3 is TGTGCCAGCAGTGACGGGCAGGGGGCCAATGAGCAGTTCTTC. It specifies CASSDGQGANEQFF.